A single sample gave rise to the 18 T cell receptor beta chains below, sequenced in a study of tumor and adjacent non-tumor tissue in lung cancer. RNA was extracted from bulk tissue without any cell sorting. The normal lung tissue was taken more than 3 cm from the tumor edge. The library came from three nested PCR rounds adapted from ARM-PCR protocols. A single record per CDR3 protein comes from TCRdb applying MiXCR to the multiplex PCR reads. The sample lists some 70,000 distinct CDR3 sequences, 65% to 75% occurring once. Sequences were obtained from distant non-tumor lung tissue. These receptors were taken from a woman aged 50 to 60 with non-small cell lung cancer.

Comment on this clonotype: This may stem from a read error, because a much larger clone lies one nucleotide away. The V gene is TRBV6-6, the J gene TRBJ2-1, with D unresolved. CDR3 length: 13 residues. Germline V gene lookup returns CDR1 MNHNY and CDR2 SVGAGI (reference sequence). The CDR3 nucleotides read TGTGCCTGCAGTTACTCTGTTCACGGCGGGCAGTTCTTC. Residues: CACSYSVHGGQFF.

The gene calls are TRBV7-2 and TRBJ1-6; D is uncertain. Germline loops: CDR1 SGHTA, CDR2 FQGNSA. V was trimmed by 4 bases and J by 7 bases, leaving 11 bases between them. This CDR3 has 14 residues. The CDR3 coding sequence is TGTGCCAGCAGCTCAGGAGGGTGGAATTCACCCCTCCACTTT. Protein product: CASSSGGWNSPLHF. The full variable domain, rest sourced from reference TRBV7-2 and TRBJ1-6, is GAGVSQSPSNKVTEKGKDVELRCDPISGHTALYWYRQSLGQGLEFLIYFQGNSAPDKSGLPSDRFSAERTGGSVSTLTIQRTQQEDSAVYLCASSSGGWNSPLHFGNGTRLTVT.

This clonotype was seen once. The germline gene is not matched at one end of the junction; a read error may be the cause. For the CDR3, the DNA is TGTGCCAGCAGAGAGGGACAGGGGGTAACCGGCGAGCTGTTTTTT. It yields the protein CASREGQGVTGELFF. The chain recombines TRBV6-1 with TRBJ2-2; 11 bases align to TRBD1. Germline CDR1 reads MNHNS; CDR2 reads SASEGT. The CDR3 has 15 amino acids.

Notes on this clonotype: Germline is not matched at one junction end, which may reflect a read error. The J gene is TRBJ2-1, the V gene TRBV11-2, with D unresolved. Per germline, CDR1 SGHAT and CDR2 FQNNGV. The CDR3 contains 14 residues. The CDR3 sequence: CASSSLVQYNEQFF. CDR3 coding DNA: TGTGCTAGCAGCTCCCTAGTCCAATACAATGAGCAGTTCTTC.

This clonotype has at least ten counts. This chain joins TRBV24-1 and TRBJ2-3, with 10 bases lining up with TRBD2. V shed 4 bases and J 6 bases; nucleotides not matched to a gene: 12. Germline CDR1 reads KGHDR; CDR2 reads SFDVKD. This CDR3 has 17 amino acids. The CDR3 DNA sequence: TGTGCCACCAGTGACTCTAGCGGGAGTGCAGTATACGATACGCAGTATTTT. Protein sequence: CATSDSSGSAVYDTQYF.

Turning to this clonotype: A much larger clone lies one base from this, so it may be a read error. This chain uses TRBV6-6 with TRBJ2-7; TRBD1 matches at 12 bases. Germline V gives CDR1 MNHNY, CDR2 SVGAGI (reference sequence). There are 13 residues in the CDR3. CDR3 bases: TGTTCCACCACGGGACAGGGGGCCAACGAGCAGTACTTC. Translation gives CSTTGQGANEQYF.

Comment on this clonotype: The conserved phenylalanine or tryptophan is not found at the CDR3 terminus, so this likely reflects a read error. The chain combines TRBV11-2 with TRBJ2-3; D gene unclear. Per the germline V gene, CDR1 is SGHAT and CDR2 is FQNNGV. The CDR3 extends over 15 amino acids. CDR3 amino acids: CTSSLWNQKSDTQYS. The CDR3 DNA reads as TGTACCAGCAGCTTGTGGAACCAGAAGTCAGATACGCAGTATTCT.

To note about this clonotype: One base away lies a much larger clone, so this may be a sequencing read error. This chain connects TRBV29-1 to TRBJ2-5; D might be TRBD2 (6 bases). In germline, CDR1 is SQVTM, CDR2 ANQGSEA. CDR3 size: 12 residues. Trimming left V 8 bases short and J 8 bases short, with 18 bases between. The DNA for the CDR3 is TGCAGCACGACGGAGGGCTCGCGAACCCAGTACTTC. It is translated as CSTTEGSRTQYF. The full variable domain, with the rest looked up from reference TRBV29-1 and TRBJ2-5, is SAVISQKPSRDICQRGTSLTIQCQVDSQVTMMFWYRQQPGQSLTLIATANQGSEATYESGFVIDKFPISRPNLTFSTLTVSNMSPEDSSIYLCSTTEGSRTQYFGPGTRLLVL.

This clonotype was recorded once. One end of the junction fails to match germline, which may point to a read error. The chain couples TRBV28 to TRBJ2-1; 8 nucleotides match TRBD2. The CDR3 runs to 15 residues. The germline gives CDR1 MDHEN, CDR2 SYDVKM. CDR3 in DNA: TGTGTCAGCAGCATTAGCGGGATTGGGGCTGGGGTGCAGTTCTTC. Translating it yields CVSSISGIGAGVQFF.

This clonotype was recorded at least ten times. The chain uses TRBV7-9 and TRBJ1-3; perhaps TRBD1 as D (5 bases). Trimming stripped 5 bases from V and 3 bases from J, with 17 bases between. The germline V gene has CDR1 SEHNR and CDR2 FQNEAQ (reference sequence). The CDR3 spans 16 residues. The CDR3 nucleotides read TGTGCCAGCAGCACCGACCGGGCCCAGGGTGGAAACACCATATATTTT. Protein sequence: CASSTDRAQGGNTIYF.

Many counts were recorded for this clonotype. One base away lies a much larger clone, so this may be a sequencing read error. CDR3 sequence: CASVLGVGYTEAFF. DNA for the CDR3: TGTGCCAGCGTTCTGGGCGTGGGGTACACTGAAGCTTTCTTT. The V and J genes are TRBV11-2 and TRBJ1-1; D is unclear. Looked up from germline, CDR1 is SGHAT and CDR2 is FQNNGV. Trimming removed 8 bases from V and 3 bases from J, with 16 bases in between. This CDR3 contains 14 residues.

This chain connects TRBV28 to TRBJ1-4; D perhaps matches TRBD1 (6 bases). The V gene's germline CDR1 is MDHEN and CDR2 SYDVKM. The CDR3 consists of 12 residues. The V and J ends lost 10 bases and 4 bases respectively, with 10 bases between them. Here the CDR3 reads CANRAVNEKLFF. The CDR3 region has the DNA TGTGCCAACAGGGCAGTTAATGAAAAACTGTTTTTT.

The chain has TRBV6-1 and TRBJ2-1, with TRBD2 matching 8 bases. Germline V lookup: CDR1 MNHNS, CDR2 SASEGT. This CDR3 is 12 amino acids long. CDR3 in amino acids: CTTSKGTRGLFF. The CDR3 DNA reads as TGTACCACCAGTAAGGGGACTAGGGGACTGTTCTTC.

In its sample, this clonotype was seen a few times. A much larger clone lies a single base off, so this may be a read error. This chain links TRBV5-1 with TRBJ2-7; D perhaps matches TRBD1 (6 bases). The germline V and J ends were trimmed by 3 bases and 6 bases, with 10 bases remaining between them. The CDR3 has 12 residues. The germline CDR1 and CDR2 sequences are SGHRS and YFSETQ. The CDR3 loop reads CASSSTGFEQYF. CDR3 nucleotides: TGCGCCAGCAGCTCGACAGGATTCGAGCAGTACTTC. Based on the CDR3 plus reference TRBV5-1 and TRBJ2-7, the full variable domain is KAGVTQTPRYLIKTRGQQVTLSCSPISGHRSVSWYQQTPGQGLQFLFEYFSETQRNKGNFPGRFSGRQFSNSRSEMNVSTLELGDSALYLCASSSTGFEQYFGPGTRLTVT.

On this clonotype: The conserved closing phenylalanine or tryptophan is absent in this CDR3, likely reflecting a read error. The chain carries TRBV6-2 or TRBV6-3 and TRBJ1-1; D may be TRBD1 (6 bases). CDR1 MNHEY and CDR2 SVGEGT come from the germline V gene. With 5 bases removed from V and 4 bases from J, the gap between germline ends came to 20 bases. CDR3 length equals 16 residues. The CDR3 region is CASSPTGSLMSTEAFL. As DNA, the CDR3 is TGTGCCAGCAGTCCGACAGGATCCTTGATGAGCACTGAAGCTTTCTTA.

This clonotype has only one observation. A much bigger clone sits one base away, suggesting this may be a read error. V is TRBV14 and J is TRBJ2-5, with D perhaps matching TRBD2 (6 bases). The CDR3 spans 15 residues. V shed 5 bases and J shed 2 bases, with 15 bases lying between them. CDR1 SGHDN and CDR2 FVKESK come from the germline V gene. The CDR3 spells CASSALSSGQETQYF. DNA for the CDR3: TGTGCCAGCAGCGCGTTGAGTAGCGGACAAGAGACCCAGTACTTC.

Worth noting for this clonotype: Germline and junction disagree at one end, which may indicate a read error. The genes are TRBV6-2 or TRBV6-3 and TRBJ1-5, with no clear D. The germline CDR1 and CDR2 sequences are MNHEY and SVGEGT. The CDR3 is 13 residues long. The CDR3 loop reads CASSLLVNQAQHF. CDR3 nucleotides: TGTGCCAGCAGTTTACTTGTCAATCAGGCCCAACATTTT.

This chain uses TRBV7-9 with TRBJ2-3, with 11 bases that match TRBD2. Trimming took 5 bases from V and 4 from J; bases not matched to a gene: 5. CDR3 length: 15 residues. Per the germline V gene, CDR1 is SEHNR and CDR2 is FQNEAQ (reference sequence). CDR3 nucleotides: TGTGCCAGCAGCCGAATAGCGGGAGGGTCAGATACGCAGTATTTT. Its translation: CASSRIAGGSDTQYF. Looking up the rest from reference TRBV7-9 and TRBJ2-3 gives the full variable domain: DTGVSQNPRHKITKRGQNVTFRCDPISEHNRLYWYRQTLGQGPEFLTYFQNEAQLEKSRLLSDRFSAERPKGSFSTLEIQRTEQGDSAMYLCASSRIAGGSDTQYFGPGTRLTVL.